These 15 T cell receptor beta chains originate from one sample sequenced in a study of blood T cell repertoires in COVID-19. TCRdb's copy holds only in-frame clones and misses some; the assay was immunoSEQ multiplex PCR. This sample carries 350,000 to 450,000 clones, around 83% of them seen once, and the ten largest clones take approximately 5.4%. The sequencing sample was made of PBMCs or T cells enriched from blood (not recorded which). Receptors were obtained from a woman in her 50s who had recovered from COVID-19.

V and J are TRBV30 and TRBJ2-7; the match to TRBD2 covers 7 bases. The CDR3 runs 13 residues. Unmatched junction bases numbered 10, after V lost 5 bases and J lost 6 bases. Germline V gene data show CDR1 as GTSNPN and CDR2 as SVGIG (reference sequence). The CDR3 reads CAWAGTNDGEQYF. The CDR3 coding sequence is TGTGCCTGGGCCGGGACTAACGACGGCGAGCAGTACTTC.

About this clone: The sample carries other DNA sequences with the same CDR3. The J gene is TRBJ2-7, the V gene TRBV3-1 (or the pseudogene TRBV3-2); no firm D call. Germline CDR1 is LGHDT and CDR2 is YNNKEL (reference sequence). The CDR3 extends over 11 amino acids. The V end was cut by 3 bases, the J end by 4 bases, with 4 bases between. The CDR3 region has the DNA TGTGCCAGCAGCCAGGCTTACGAGCAGTACTTC. It encodes CASSQAYEQYF.

The chain uses TRBV11-2 and TRBJ1-1, with 8 nucleotides matching TRBD1. The CDR3 contains 16 residues. In germline, CDR1 is SGHAT, CDR2 FQNNGV. J was trimmed by 10 bases and V by 5 bases; bases with no gene match: 18. CDR3 region: CASSRLDRVPRFGAFF. The CDR3 DNA sequence: TGTGCCAGCAGCCGCCTGGACAGGGTCCCAAGGTTCGGAGCTTTCTTT.

This clone was detected a few times. The chain is built from TRBV11-2 and TRBJ2-3; D not resolved. The germline gives CDR1 SGHAT, CDR2 FQNNGV. The CDR3 contains 15 residues. V lost 5 bases and J 0 bases, leaving 12 bases between the germline ends. CDR3 sequence (DNA): TGTGCCAGCAGCCCACAATGGGCGAGCACAGATACGCAGTATTTT. Encoded protein: CASSPQWASTDTQYF.

The rearrangement uses TRBV25-1 and TRBJ1-3; D remains unclear. CDR1 is MGHDK and CDR2 is SYGVNS in the germline V gene. The CDR3 spans 16 residues. V shed 4 bases and J shed 0 bases, with 13 bases lying between them. DNA for the CDR3: TGTGCCAGCAGTGGTGTGGGCACGAGCTCTGGAAACACCATATATTTT. Translated, it gives CASSGVGTSSGNTIYF.

The CDR3 reads CASTKGTLYNEQFF. The DNA of the CDR3 is TGTGCCAGCACCAAGGGGACACTTTACAATGAGCAGTTCTTC. The chain combines TRBV9 with TRBJ2-1, with D possibly TRBD1 on 6 matching bases. This CDR3 is 14 amino acids long. Trimming shortened V by 6 bases and J by 4 bases, and 14 bases separated the two germline ends. Germline CDR1 SGDLS, CDR2 YYNGEE.

The rearrangement links TRBV6-6 to TRBJ1-5, with D possibly TRBD1 on 5 matching bases. The germline gives CDR1 MNHNY, CDR2 SVGAGI (reference sequence). The CDR3 is 12 amino acids. Deletions cut 2 bases from V and 9 bases from J, with 8 bases between. This CDR3 is CASSYMGPPQHF. The CDR3 bases are TGTGCCAGCAGTTACATGGGGCCGCCCCAGCATTTT.

This chain links TRBV11-2 with TRBJ1-4, with 9 nucleotides matching TRBD1. With V trimmed by 3 bases and J by 13 bases, 15 bases remained unmatched. The germline V gene encodes CDR1 SGHAT and CDR2 FQNNGV. CDR3 size: 16 residues. The CDR3 DNA sequence: TGTGCCAGCAGCTTTGCCCTTACAGGGGGCAAACCGGTACTGTTTTTT. Translated, it gives CASSFALTGGKPVLFF.

The chain joins TRBV19 to TRBJ1-5; D uncertain. The germline V gene has CDR1 LNHDA and CDR2 SQIVND (reference sequence). This CDR3 is 11 amino acids long. Trimming cost V 5 bases and J 4 bases, with 3 bases left between them. As DNA, the CDR3 is TGTGCCAGTAGTCAGAATCAGCCCCAGCATTTT. It yields the protein CASSQNQPQHF.

The chain links TRBV4-3 to TRBJ2-6; D is uncertain. Germline CDR1 LGHNA, CDR2 YSLEER. V was trimmed by 0 bases and J by 12 bases, leaving 18 bases between them. The CDR3 covers 16 residues. In nucleotides, the CDR3 is TGCGCCAGCAGCCAAGATCTTGGCGGCCTCACGGGCGTCCTGACTTTC. It specifies CASSQDLGGLTGVLTF.

There are a few counts of this clone. The V gene is TRBV6-5, the J gene TRBJ1-5; possible D gene TRBD1, 5 bases. CDR1 and CDR2 from the germline V gene are MNHEY and SVGAGI. The CDR3 is 14 residues long. The V and J ends lost 5 bases and 7 bases respectively, with 15 bases between them. In nucleotides, the CDR3 is TGTGCCAGCAGTACGGGGGAAACGGTACAGCCCCAGCATTTT. Its translation: CASSTGETVQPQHF.

The rearrangement uses TRBV7-2 and TRBJ2-7; 8 bases are a match to TRBD1. The junction had 10 bases not matched to a gene; V was cut back by 5 bases and J by 4 bases. The CDR3 is 15 residues long. Germline values: CDR1 SGHTA, CDR2 FQGNSA. CDR3 sequence reads: CASSPPGQGWYEQYF. The CDR3 nucleotides read TGTGCCAGCAGCCCGCCCGGACAGGGATGGTACGAGCAGTACTTC.

The sample holds many counts of this clone. J is TRBJ2-1 and V is TRBV13; possible D gene TRBD1, 6 bases. Germline V gives CDR1 PRHDT, CDR2 FYEKMQ (reference sequence). V dropped 6 bases and J dropped 8 bases, with 17 bases sitting between them. The CDR3 covers 14 residues. The CDR3 DNA sequence: TGTGCCAGCAGGGCCAGAGGGGGAAGGCATGAGCAGTTCTTC. Translation: CASRARGGRHEQFF.

The gene calls are TRBV28 and TRBJ2-5; no reliable D call. The CDR3 consists of 15 residues. The V gene lost 6 bases and the J gene lost 4 bases, with 18 bases spanning the gap. CDR1 is MDHEN and CDR2 is SYDVKM in the germline V gene. CDR3 residues: CASRALYGAAETQYF. The CDR3 nucleotides are TGTGCCAGCAGGGCTTTGTATGGAGCAGCAGAGACCCAGTACTTC.

The chain is built from TRBV27 and TRBJ1-6; 7 nucleotides agree with TRBD1. Trimming took 2 bases from V and 10 from J; bases not matched to a gene: 8. The CDR3 contains 15 residues. Germline loops: CDR1 MNHEY, CDR2 SMNVEV (reference sequence). The CDR3 sequence: CASSLGEGAYSPLHF. In DNA form, the CDR3 reads TGTGCCAGCAGTTTAGGAGAGGGGGCGTACTCACCCCTCCACTTT.